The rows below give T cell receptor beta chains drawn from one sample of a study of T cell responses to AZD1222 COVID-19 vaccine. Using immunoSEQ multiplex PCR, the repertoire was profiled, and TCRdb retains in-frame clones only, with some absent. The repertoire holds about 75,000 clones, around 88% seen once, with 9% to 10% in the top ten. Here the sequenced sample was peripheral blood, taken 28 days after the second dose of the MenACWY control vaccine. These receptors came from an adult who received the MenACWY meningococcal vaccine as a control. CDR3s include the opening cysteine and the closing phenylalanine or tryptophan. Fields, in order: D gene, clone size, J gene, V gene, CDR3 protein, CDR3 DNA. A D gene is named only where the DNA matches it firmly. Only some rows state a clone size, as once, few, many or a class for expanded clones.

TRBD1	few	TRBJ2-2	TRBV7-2	CASSAQGLGGELFF	TGTGCCAGCAGCGCACAGGGGTTGGGCGGGGAGCTGTTTTTT
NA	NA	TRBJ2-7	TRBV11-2	CASSSSDFTYEQYF	TGTGCCAGCAGCTCCTCAGACTTTACCTACGAGCAGTACTTC
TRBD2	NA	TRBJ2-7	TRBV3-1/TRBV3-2	CASSQDDPGGYEQYF	TGTGCCAGCAGCCAAGACGATCCGGGAGGCTACGAGCAGTACTTC
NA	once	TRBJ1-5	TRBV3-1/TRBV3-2	CASSQVGTNQPQHF	TGTGCCAGCAGCCAAGTAGGCACCAATCAGCCCCAGCATTTT
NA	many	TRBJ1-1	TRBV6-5	CASRDGGENTEAFF	TGTGCCAGCAGAGACGGGGGAGAGAACACTGAAGCTTTCTTT
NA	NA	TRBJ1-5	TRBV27	CASSRGSTGFLSNQPQHF	TGTGCCAGCAGTCGTGGTTCGACAGGATTCCTTAGCAATCAGCCCCAGCATTTT
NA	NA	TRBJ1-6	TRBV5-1	CASSFDGPNSPLHF	TGCGCCAGCAGCTTTGACGGCCCGAATTCACCCCTCCACTTT
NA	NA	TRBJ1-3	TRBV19	CASSFQGSGNTIYF	TGTGCCAGTAGTTTTCAAGGCTCTGGAAACACCATATATTTT
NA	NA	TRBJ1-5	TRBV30	CAWSGGNQPQHF	TGTGCCTGGAGTGGAGGGAATCAGCCCCAGCATTTT
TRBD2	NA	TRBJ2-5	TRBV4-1	CASSQEAGLAGKETQYF	TGCGCCAGCAGCCAAGAGGCAGGACTAGCGGGGAAAGAGACCCAGTACTTC
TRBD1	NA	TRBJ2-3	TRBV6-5	CASSNRGPTDTQYF	TGTGCCAGCAGTAACAGGGGCCCCACAGATACGCAGTATTTT
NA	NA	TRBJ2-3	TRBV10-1	CAGPQGAASTDTQYF	TGCGCCGGGCCGCAGGGCGCAGCTAGCACAGATACGCAGTATTTT
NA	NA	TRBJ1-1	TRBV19	CASTLTPGGTEAFF	TGTGCCAGTACCTTAACACCGGGCGGCACTGAAGCTTTCTTT
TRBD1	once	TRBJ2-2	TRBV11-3	CASSLNPGTENTGELFF	TGTGCCAGCAGCTTAAATCCGGGGACAGAGAACACCGGGGAGCTGTTTTTT
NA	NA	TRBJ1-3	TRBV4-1	CASSQAGGEPGNTIYF	TGCGCCAGCAGCCAAGCTGGAGGCGAGCCTGGAAACACCATATATTTT
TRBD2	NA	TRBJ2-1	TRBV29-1	CSVEGLAGPYNEQFF	TGCAGCGTTGAAGGGCTAGCGGGGCCCTACAATGAGCAGTTCTTC
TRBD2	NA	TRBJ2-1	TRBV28	CASSPRGAGASNEQFF	TGTGCCAGCAGTCCCCGGGGAGCGGGGGCCAGCAATGAGCAGTTCTTC
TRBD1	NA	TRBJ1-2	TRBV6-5	CASTTGTAIYGYTF	TGTGCCAGCACCACGGGGACAGCAATCTATGGCTACACCTTC
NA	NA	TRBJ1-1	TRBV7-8	CASSQGGYEAFF	TGTGCCAGCAGCCAAGGTGGCTATGAAGCTTTCTTT
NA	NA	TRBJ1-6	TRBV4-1	CASSQVGVNNSPLHF	TGCGCCAGCAGCCAAGTTGGGGTTAATAATTCACCCCTCCACTTT
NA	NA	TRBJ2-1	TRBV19	CASSMAGSNEQFF	TGTGCCAGTAGTATGGCAGGGTCCAATGAGCAGTTCTTC
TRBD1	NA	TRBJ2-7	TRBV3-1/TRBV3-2	CASSPQTGEYEQYF	TGTGCCAGCAGCCCCCAGACAGGGGAATACGAGCAGTACTTC
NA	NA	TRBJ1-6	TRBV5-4	CASSGGNSPLHF	TGTGCCAGCAGCGGGGGTAATTCACCCCTCCACTTT
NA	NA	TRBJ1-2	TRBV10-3	CAISPPGDYGYTF	TGTGCCATCAGTCCCCCAGGGGACTATGGCTACACCTTC
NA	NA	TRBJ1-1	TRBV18	CASSPAMNTEAFF	TGTGCCAGCTCACCAGCTATGAACACTGAAGCTTTCTTT
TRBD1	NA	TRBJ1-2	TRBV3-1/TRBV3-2	CASSRTGANGNYGYTF	TGTGCCAGCAGCCGGACAGGGGCGAACGGGAACTATGGCTACACCTTC
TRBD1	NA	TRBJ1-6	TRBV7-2	CASSFGDREYSPLHF	TGTGCCAGCAGCTTCGGGGACAGGGAATACTCACCCCTCCACTTT
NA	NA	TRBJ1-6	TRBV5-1	CASSHQGRGEYNSPLHF	TGCGCCAGCAGCCACCAGGGTAGAGGGGAATATAATTCACCCCTCCACTTT
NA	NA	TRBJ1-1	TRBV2	CAGRKGAEAFF	TGTGCCGGCCGAAAGGGGGCTGAAGCTTTCTTT
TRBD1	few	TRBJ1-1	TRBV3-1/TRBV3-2	CASSQEQTGRTEAFF	TGTGCCAGCAGCCAAGAACAGACAGGGCGGACTGAAGCTTTCTTT
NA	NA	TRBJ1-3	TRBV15	CATSPGTGNTIYF	TGTGCCACCAGCCCTGGGACGGGAAACACCATATATTTT
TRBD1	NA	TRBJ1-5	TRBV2	CASRRDRDYSNQPQHF	TGTGCCAGCCGACGGGACAGGGACTATAGCAATCAGCCCCAGCATTTT
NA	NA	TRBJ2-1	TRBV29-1	CSVGARTNNEQFF	TGCAGCGTTGGCGCCAGAACAAACAATGAGCAGTTCTTC
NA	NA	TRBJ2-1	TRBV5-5	CASSLEGDHHNEQFF	TGTGCCAGCAGCTTAGAGGGGGACCACCACAATGAGCAGTTCTTC
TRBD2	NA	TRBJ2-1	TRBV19	CASSKAGEDNEQFF	TGTGCCAGTAGTAAAGCGGGGGAAGACAATGAGCAGTTCTTC
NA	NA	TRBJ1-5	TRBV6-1	CASSEGYGQWRQPQHF	TGTGCCAGCAGTGAAGGGTACGGGCAGTGGCGTCAGCCCCAGCATTTT
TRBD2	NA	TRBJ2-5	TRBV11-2	CASSPAGLAVQETQYF	TGTGCCAGCAGCCCGGCGGGACTAGCGGTCCAAGAGACCCAGTACTTC
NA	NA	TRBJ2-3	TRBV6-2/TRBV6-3	CASSKTRTGDTDTQYF	TGTGCCAGCAGCAAAACCAGGACGGGAGACACAGATACGCAGTATTTT
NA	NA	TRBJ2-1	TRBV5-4	CASSLRGEYNEQFF	TGTGCCAGCAGCTTGAGGGGGGAATACAATGAGCAGTTCTTC
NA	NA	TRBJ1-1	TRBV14	CASSQDRLGAGGKTFF	TGTGCCAGCAGCCAAGACCGCCTCGGGGCAGGAGGCAAAACTTTCTTT
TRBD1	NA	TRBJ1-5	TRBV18	CASSPLGQGSNQPQHF	TGTGCCAGCTCACCTTTGGGACAGGGAAGCAATCAGCCCCAGCATTTT
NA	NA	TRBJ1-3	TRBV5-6	CASSLERVSGNTIYF	TGTGCCAGCAGCTTGGAACGGGTCTCTGGAAACACCATATATTTT
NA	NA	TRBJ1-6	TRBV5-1	CASRRAGLESPLHF	TGCGCCAGCAGACGCGCGGGGCTTGAGTCACCCCTCCACTTT
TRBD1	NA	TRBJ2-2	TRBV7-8	CASSRDRTNTGELFF	TGTGCCAGCAGCCGGGACAGGACGAACACCGGGGAGCTGTTTTTT
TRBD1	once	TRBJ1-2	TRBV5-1	CASSDRTGDYGYTF	TGCGCCAGCAGCGACCGGACAGGGGACTATGGCTACACCTTC
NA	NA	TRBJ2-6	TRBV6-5	CASTDSYAGANVLTF	TGTGCCAGCACCGACAGTTACGCTGGGGCCAACGTCCTGACTTTC
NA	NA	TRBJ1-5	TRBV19	CASSIKGPDSNQPQHF	TGTGCCAGTAGTATTAAGGGGCCGGATAGCAATCAGCCCCAGCATTTT
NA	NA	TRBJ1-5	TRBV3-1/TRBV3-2	CASSQRAGDNQPQHF	TGTGCCAGCAGCCAAAGGGCAGGGGACAATCAGCCCCAGCATTTT
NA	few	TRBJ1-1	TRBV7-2	CASSLGGDTEAFF	TGTGCCAGCAGCTTAGGAGGTGACACTGAAGCTTTCTTT
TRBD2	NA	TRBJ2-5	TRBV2	CASRPSGAKETQYF	TGTGCCAGCAGGCCCAGCGGGGCAAAAGAGACCCAGTACTTC
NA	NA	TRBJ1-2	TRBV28	CASSEQPGYGYTF	TGTGCCAGCAGCGAACAACCAGGGTATGGCTACACCTTC
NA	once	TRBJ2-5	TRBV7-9	CASSLNFAKLETQYF	TGTGCCAGCAGCTTAAATTTCGCTAAATTGGAGACCCAGTACTTC
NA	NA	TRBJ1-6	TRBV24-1	CATSERDGGNSPLHF	TGTGCCACCAGTGAACGGGACGGTGGAAATTCACCCCTCCACTTT
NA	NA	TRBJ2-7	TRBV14	CASSQNRYSYEQYF	TGTGCCAGCAGCCAAAACAGGTACTCCTACGAGCAGTACTTC
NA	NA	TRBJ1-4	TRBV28	CATTLTGYDEKLFF	TGTGCCACGACCCTCACAGGGTACGACGAAAAACTGTTTTTT
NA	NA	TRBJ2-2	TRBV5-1	CASSSDSPRTGELFF	TGCGCCAGCAGCAGCGACAGCCCGAGGACCGGGGAGCTGTTTTTT
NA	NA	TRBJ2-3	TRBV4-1	CASSQAADLASTDTQYF	TGCGCCAGCAGCCAAGCCGCCGACCTTGCTAGCACAGATACGCAGTATTTT
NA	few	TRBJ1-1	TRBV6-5	CASGLSGTEAFF	TGTGCCAGTGGCCTGAGTGGCACTGAAGCTTTCTTT